The 28 T cell receptor beta chains below come from one sample, sequenced in a study of MAIT cells during Salmonella Paratyphi A infection. Study conclusions and caveats: MAIT cell TRBV usage was oligoclonal, favouring TRBV20 and TRBV6, and apparently unchanged by infection.

Time point defined: mid-infection, around enteric fever diagnosis. Valpha7.2+ CD161+ T cells were sorted by flow cytometry as MAIT cells. TCRdb re-called the 5' RACE reads with MiXCR, one entry per CDR3 protein. Seen here are just over 900 distinct CDR3 sequences, roughly a fifth observed once, and the top ten hold 37%. The antigens of these receptors remain unknown. Sequencing used MAIT cells from PBMCs, obtained at the middle sampling point of the challenge study. All receptors derive from a person between 18 and 70 years old who was deliberately infected with Salmonella Paratyphi A in a paratyphoid fever challenge study.

Within the sample, this clonotype is medium-sized. This sequence joins TRBV4-2 and TRBJ2-3; TRBD2 aligns across 12 bases. The CDR3 has 15 residues. Germline V gene data show CDR1 as LGHNA and CDR2 as YNFKEQ. V dropped 3 bases and J dropped 4; count of bases not matched to a gene: 2. This CDR3 reads CASSQTSGSPDTQYF. The CDR3 DNA reads as TGTGCCAGCAGCCAGACTAGCGGGAGCCCAGATACGCAGTATTTT.

Concerning this clonotype: This may be a read error, as it is one base from a much larger clone. The CDR3 does not close with the conserved phenylalanine or tryptophan, likely indicating a read error. The V gene is TRBV6-1, the J gene TRBJ2-3; 8 bases are shared with TRBD2. The CDR3 is made up of 17 amino acids. Unmatched junction bases numbered 8, after V lost 2 bases and J lost 1 base. Germline loops: CDR1 MNHNS, CDR2 SASEGT. CDR3 nucleotides: TGTGCCAGCAGTGAAAGTCCCGGGGGGGCTGGCACAGATACGCAGTATTTG. This sequence encodes CASSESPGGAGTDTQYL.

This clonotype was counted between two and nine times. This chain links TRBV24-1 with TRBJ2-2, with TRBD1 as a possible D gene (5 bases). This CDR3 is 14 amino acids long. Looked up from germline, CDR1 is KGHDR and CDR2 is SFDVKD. Trimming stripped 4 bases from V and 7 bases from J, with 12 bases between. The CDR3 DNA follows: TGTGCCACCAGTGAGTCGACAGATGTCGGGGAGCTGTTTTTT. Translated: CATSESTDVGELFF.

This clonotype is hyperexpanded (1% or more) within its sample. J is TRBJ2-6 and V is TRBV6-2 or TRBV6-3, with D unclear. The CDR3 has 14 amino acids. V was clipped by 4 bases and J by 0 bases, with 4 bases between them. Germline lookup yields CDR1 MNHEY and CDR2 SVGEGT. The CDR3 coding sequence is TGTGCCAGCAGTTGGGACTCTGGGGCCAACGTCCTGACTTTC. This sequence encodes CASSWDSGANVLTF.

This clonotype is large in the sample. V is TRBV6-4 and J is TRBJ2-3; 11 nucleotides align to TRBD2. V lost 2 bases and J lost 6; bases outside the gene matches: 4. This CDR3 is 15 amino acids long. CDR1 is MRHNA, CDR2 SNTAGT, per germline. The CDR3, as DNA: TGTGCCAGCAGTGACGGGTCTAGCGGGGGGGATACGCAGTATTTT. Translation gives CASSDGSSGGDTQYF.

This clonotype is medium-sized by share. V is TRBV3-1 and J is TRBJ1-5; no clear D gene. The V end lost 0 bases, the J end lost 7 bases, and 10 bases lay between the germline ends. Germline CDR1 reads LGHDT; CDR2 reads YNNKEL (reference sequence). The CDR3 runs 14 residues. The CDR3 nucleotides read TGTGCCAGCAGCCAAGATTGGGGAAAACAGCCCCAGCATTTT. Protein: CASSQDWGKQPQHF.

This clonotype was counted only a few times. The rearrangement joins TRBV20-1 to TRBJ2-1; 10 bases map to TRBD1. The junction had 10 bases not matched to a gene; V was cut back by 4 bases and J by 4 bases. The CDR3 covers 16 residues. The germline CDR1 and CDR2 sequences are DFQATT and SNEGSKA (reference sequence). CDR3 nucleotide sequence: TGCAGTGCTATCAGTACCGGGACAGGGGATTACAATGAGCAGTTCTTC. Its translation: CSAISTGTGDYNEQFF.

In this sample, this clonotype turned up a few times. V usage is TRBV6-2 or TRBV6-3 and J usage is TRBJ2-1; D gene uncertain. CDR1 is MNHEY and CDR2 is SVGEGT in the germline V gene. The CDR3 loop spans 13 amino acids. The germline V and J ends were trimmed by 8 bases and 4 bases, with 12 bases remaining between them. The CDR3 loop reads CASAKQEYNEQFF. The CDR3 region has the DNA TGTGCCAGCGCAAAGCAGGAGTACAATGAGCAGTTCTTC.

The genes are TRBV4-2 and TRBJ2-6; no clear D gene. Per germline, CDR1 LGHNA and CDR2 YNFKEQ. Trimming stripped 0 bases from V and 0 bases from J, with 6 bases between. This CDR3 contains 16 residues. CDR3 loop: CASSQDLTSGANVLTF. The CDR3 DNA follows: TGTGCCAGCAGCCAAGATCTAACCTCTGGGGCCAACGTCCTGACTTTC.

This chain uses TRBV28 with TRBJ2-6; TRBD1 or TRBD2 may be the D gene (5 bases each). This CDR3 spans 16 amino acids. Trimming took 7 bases from V and 0 from J, leaving 13 bases between them. Germline V lookup: CDR1 MDHEN, CDR2 SYDVKM. CDR3 loop: CASTPGPRSGANVLTF. The CDR3 DNA sequence: TGTGCCAGCACGCCGGGACCCCGCTCTGGGGCCAACGTCCTGACTTTC.

This clonotype has just one count. The rearrangement links TRBV6-4 to TRBJ2-2; 10 bases fit TRBD2. Germline assignment: CDR1 MRHNA and CDR2 SNTAGT. CDR3 length equals 14 residues. V dropped 6 bases and J dropped 3; count of bases not matched to a gene: 1. CDR3 nucleotide sequence: TGTGCCAGCAGCAGCGGGAGGGACACCGGGGAGCTGTTTTTT. Its translation: CASSSGRDTGELFF.

This clonotype was observed a few times. The chain uses TRBV7-9 and TRBJ1-1; unclear D gene. Trimming shortened V by 5 bases and J by 4 bases, and 8 bases separated the two germline ends. Germline V gene data show CDR1 as SEHNR and CDR2 as FQNEAQ (reference sequence). The length of the CDR3 is 12 residues. The CDR3 DNA reads as TGTGCCAGCAGCCACCAGACCACTGAAGCTTTCTTT. This gives the protein CASSHQTTEAFF.

The chain has TRBV6-2 or TRBV6-3 and TRBJ2-7, with D hard to call. CDR1 is MNHEY and CDR2 is SVGEGT in the germline V gene. V was shortened by 0 bases and J by 5 bases, with 17 bases between the two germline ends. This CDR3 region has 16 residues. The CDR3 nucleotides are TGTGCCAGCAGTTACTCTTCAGGCTCGGTTACAGACGAGCAGTACTTC. This sequence encodes CASSYSSGSVTDEQYF.

Within the sample, this clonotype is medium-sized. The chain couples TRBV20-1 to TRBJ2-7; 10 bases agree with TRBD2. The CDR3 sequence is 13 residues long. CDR1 is DFQATT and CDR2 is SNEGSKA in the germline V gene (reference sequence). After removal of 4 bases from V and 3 bases from J, the junction contained 3 bases not matched to a gene. The CDR3 loop reads CSAKGTSDYEQYF. The CDR3 DNA follows: TGCAGTGCTAAAGGGACTAGCGACTACGAGCAGTACTTC.

This clonotype was seen a few times. The rearrangement uses TRBV3-2 and TRBJ1-6; TRBD1 is the table's D call and was not checked against the DNA. TRBV3-2 is annotated as a pseudogene. This CDR3 region has 14 residues. CDR3 in amino acids: CASSQDGQGSPLHF. As DNA, the CDR3 is TGTGCCAGCAGCCAAGATGGCCAGGGCTCACCCCTCCACTTT.

This clonotype was observed a handful of times. The chain employs TRBV6-1 and TRBJ2-7; 8 nucleotides match TRBD1. The CDR3 spans 15 residues. In germline, CDR1 is MNHNS, CDR2 SASEGT. DNA of the CDR3: TGTGCCAGCAGTGAAGCGGGGACAGGCTCCTACGAGCAGCACGTC. Its translation: CASSEAGTGSYEQHV.

This clonotype was detected only once. V gene TRBV6-4 combines with J gene TRBJ2-3; 13 bases line up with TRBD2. The germline V gene encodes CDR1 MRHNA and CDR2 SNTAGT. The CDR3 is 14 residues long. After removal of 3 bases from V and 6 bases from J, the junction contained 0 bases not matched to a gene. CDR3 residues: CASSETSGGDTQYF. CDR3 DNA sequence: TGTGCCAGCAGTGAGACTAGCGGGGGGGATACGCAGTATTTT.

This clonotype turned up a few times. This chain connects TRBV20-1 to TRBJ2-7; D is unresolved. The germline CDR1 and CDR2 sequences are DFQATT and SNEGSKA (reference sequence). V lost 6 bases, J lost 4 bases, and 19 bases lay in between. The CDR3 is 14 amino acids. The chain's CDR3 is CSADSRMVQYEQYF. The CDR3, as DNA: TGCAGTGCGGATTCCCGAATGGTCCAATACGAGCAGTACTTC.

J is TRBJ2-2 and V is TRBV6-4, with 10 bases aligning to TRBD2. CDR1 MRHNA and CDR2 SNTAGT come from the germline V gene. The CDR3 contains 14 residues. V lost 3 bases to trimming and J lost 6 bases; unmatched junction nucleotides: 1. The CDR3 spells CASSEAGGPGELFF. The CDR3 coding sequence is TGTGCCAGCAGTGAAGCGGGGGGGCCCGGGGAGCTGTTTTTT.

This clonotype was observed a handful of times. This sequence joins TRBV7-9 and TRBJ1-1, with D possibly TRBD1 on 5 matching bases. Trimming left V 7 bases short and J 7 bases short, with 13 bases between. Germline CDR1 is SEHNR and CDR2 is FQNEAQ (reference sequence). The CDR3 sequence is 12 residues long. The DNA of the CDR3 is TGTGCCAGCACCTGGGGGACGGGTGAAGCTTTCTTT. Protein: CASTWGTGEAFF.

This clonotype turned up a few times. The rearrangement joins TRBV4-3 to TRBJ2-6, with D perhaps TRBD2 (6 bases). Trimming cost V 3 bases and J 1 base, with 13 bases left between them. The CDR3 sequence is 17 residues long. The germline gives CDR1 LGHNA, CDR2 YSLEER. Here the CDR3 reads CASSQSEAGSGANVLTF. CDR3 nucleotide sequence: TGCGCCAGCAGCCAGTCGGAGGCGGGGTCTGGGGCCAACGTCCTGACTTTC.

This chain joins TRBV6-2 or TRBV6-3 and TRBJ2-1, with D perhaps TRBD2 (6 bases). The CDR3 is 14 residues long. The germline V gene encodes CDR1 MNHEY and CDR2 SVGEGT. The ends were cut back, 7 bases at V and 1 base at J, with 11 bases in the middle. The CDR3 DNA follows: TGTGCCAGCAACGGCGGGGAGTCCTACAATGAGCAGTTCTTC. As protein: CASNGGESYNEQFF.

The J gene is TRBJ2-7, the V gene TRBV20-1; 7 bases agree with TRBD2. The length of the CDR3 is 12 residues. CDR1 and CDR2 (germline): DFQATT, SNEGSKA (reference sequence). For the CDR3, the DNA is TGCAGTGCTAGGCAGCGGGACTACGAGCAGGACGTC. It encodes CSARQRDYEQDV.

V gene TRBV3-1 combines with J gene TRBJ2-2; TRBD1 matches 7 bases. Germline trimming cut 4 bases from V and 3 bases from J; bases unmatched to any gene: 2. The CDR3 is 14 residues long. Looked up from germline, CDR1 is LGHDT and CDR2 is YNNKEL (reference sequence). CDR3 nucleotide sequence: TGTGCCAGCAGCCCCGGGACAGACACCGGGGAGCTGTTTTTT. Its protein is CASSPGTDTGELFF. Drawing the rest from reference TRBV3-1 and TRBJ2-2, the complete variable domain is DTAVSQTPKYLVTQMGNDKSIKCEQNLGHDTMYWYKQDSKKFLKIMFSYNNKELIINETVPNRFSPKSPDKAHLNLHINSLELGDSAVYFCASSPGTDTGELFFGEGSRLTVL.

The chain links TRBV25-1 to TRBJ1-3; possibly TRBD1 for D (6 bases). This CDR3 contains 15 residues. Germline-derived CDR1 and CDR2 are MGHDK and SYGVNS. Deletions cut 4 bases from V and 3 bases from J, with 13 bases between. The CDR3, as DNA: TGTGCCAGCAGTGCTCCAGGGGATGGTGGAAACACCATATATTTT. It translates to CASSAPGDGGNTIYF.

This clonotype is judged large. J is TRBJ2-2 and V is TRBV7-9, with 7 bases that match TRBD1. The germline V gene has CDR1 SEHNR and CDR2 FQNEAQ (reference sequence). There are 14 residues in the CDR3. Trimming took 5 bases from V and 6 from J; bases not matched to a gene: 6. CDR3 loop: CASSQYRGPGELFF. The DNA for the CDR3 is TGTGCCAGCAGCCAATACAGGGGCCCCGGGGAGCTGTTTTTT.

This clonotype is large in the sample. The chain has TRBV2 and TRBJ2-5; no definite D call. The CDR3 has 12 amino acids. V dropped 3 bases and J dropped 2 bases, with 4 bases sitting between them. In germline, CDR1 is SNHLY, CDR2 FYNNEI. CDR3 residues: CASSDGQETQYF. In DNA, the CDR3 is TGTGCCAGCAGTGACGGGCAAGAGACCCAGTACTTC.

Notes on this clonotype: Mismatch with germline at one junction end may stem from a read error. This chain uses TRBV7-2 with TRBJ2-5; 8 bases match TRBD1. CDR1 and CDR2 from the germline V gene are SGHTA and FQGNSA. This CDR3 is built from 13 residues. The CDR3 spells CDSRWTGRETQYF. Here the CDR3 DNA reads TGTGACAGCCGATGGACAGGGAGAGAGACCCAGTACTTC.